The 11 T cell receptor beta chains listed next were all sequenced from one sample in a study of T-cell memory formation after mild COVID-19. TCRdb called the 5' RACE reads again in MiXCR, with one record for every CDR3 protein. The sample holds 350,000 or so distinct CDR3 sequences, 10% to 15% seen once. The specimen sequenced was PBMCs or a T cell subset sorted from them (not recorded which). Every receptor here comes from a man between 18 and 29 years old who had mild COVID-19 (a few samples of this study predate the infection). Cell type and time point are not known.

The V and J genes are TRBV6-2 or TRBV6-3 and TRBJ1-5, with TRBD1 matching 9 bases. The germline V gene has CDR1 MNHEY and CDR2 SVGEGT. V lost 4 bases to trimming and J lost 5 bases; unmatched junction nucleotides: 9. This CDR3 has 16 amino acids. The CDR3 loop is CASSSPGTGYDQPQHF. CDR3 coding DNA: TGTGCCAGCAGTTCGCCCGGGACAGGGTATGATCAGCCCCAGCATTTT.

The chain joins TRBV7-3 to TRBJ2-1; the D gene could be TRBD1 or TRBD2 (6 bases each). The CDR3 is 13 residues long. Germline loops: CDR1 SGHTA, CDR2 FQGTGA. Trimming cost V 5 bases and J 11 bases, with 16 bases left between them. The CDR3 is CASSDKGGRQQFF. The CDR3 region has the DNA TGTGCCAGCAGCGACAAGGGGGGACGGCAGCAGTTCTTC.

This clonotype was seen repeatedly, ten times or more. The chain has TRBV5-1 and TRBJ2-5, with no clear D. Germline loops: CDR1 SGHRS, CDR2 YFSETQ. This CDR3 spans 14 amino acids. Trimming shortened V by 2 bases and J by 5 bases, and 13 bases separated the two germline ends. This chain's CDR3 is CASSLDSAMETQYF. CDR3 DNA: TGCGCCAGCAGCTTAGACTCCGCTATGGAGACCCAGTACTTC.

This clonotype came up a few times. This chain connects TRBV5-1 to TRBJ1-1, with D possibly matching TRBD1 (6 bases). The CDR3 consists of 15 residues. Germline assignment: CDR1 SGHRS and CDR2 YFSETQ. With 3 bases removed from V and 2 bases from J, the gap between germline ends came to 14 bases. This chain's CDR3 is CASSYLGAGNTEAFF. For the CDR3, the DNA is TGCGCCAGCAGCTATCTGGGGGCCGGAAACACTGAAGCTTTCTTT.

This clonotype was detected ten times or more. This chain links TRBV5-1 with TRBJ1-1; TRBD1 matches at 7 bases. This CDR3 contains 15 residues. Germline V gene lookup returns CDR1 SGHRS and CDR2 YFSETQ. Losses at the gene ends were 1 base for V and 1 base for J; bases not matched to a gene: 4. This CDR3 reads CASSLFGQENTEAFF. In DNA, the CDR3 is TGCGCCAGCAGCTTGTTTGGACAGGAGAACACTGAAGCTTTCTTT.

This clonotype was observed a few times. The chain carries TRBV4-2 and TRBJ1-2; D unresolved. Germline-derived CDR1 and CDR2 are LGHNA and YNFKEQ. The V and J ends lost 0 bases and 2 bases respectively, with 1 base between them. The CDR3 extends over 12 amino acids. The CDR3 is CASSQENYGYTF. CDR3 DNA: TGTGCCAGCAGCCAAGAAAACTATGGCTACACCTTC.

The chain links TRBV12-3 or TRBV12-4 to TRBJ2-5; a weak D match, TRBD2 (6 bases). The CDR3 contains 14 residues. Trimming cost V 5 bases and J 2 bases, with 12 bases left between them. The CDR3 loop is CASSSRGSQETQYF. The DNA of the CDR3 is TGTGCCAGCAGTAGTCGGGGGAGTCAAGAGACCCAGTACTTC.

The V gene is TRBV7-2, the J gene TRBJ1-2, with a tentative D call TRBD1 (5 bases). Between the trimmed V and J ends, which lost 4 bases and 3 bases, there was a span of 9 bases. The germline V gene has CDR1 SGHTA and CDR2 FQGNSA. The CDR3 runs to 13 residues. The CDR3: CASSSQVDYGYTF. For the CDR3, the DNA is TGTGCCAGCAGCTCACAGGTCGACTATGGCTACACCTTC.

The sample holds a few counts of this clonotype. The V call is TRBV10-3, the J call TRBJ2-6, with D maybe TRBD1 (6 bases). CDR3 length: 15 residues. Trimming removed 7 bases at V and 2 bases at J, with 12 bases between. The germline V gene encodes CDR1 ENHRY and CDR2 SYGVKD. The CDR3 is CAIKKTGPGANVLTF. CDR3 nucleotides: TGTGCCATCAAAAAAACAGGGCCTGGGGCCAACGTCCTGACTTTC.

The gene calls are TRBV29-1 and TRBJ2-3; 15 nucleotides line up with TRBD2. Germline V gene lookup returns CDR1 SQVTM and CDR2 ANQGSEA. This CDR3 has 15 amino acids. V shed 6 bases and J 2 bases; nucleotides not matched to a gene: 3. CDR3 sequence reads: CSVGLAGGSTDTQYF. Written as DNA, the CDR3 is TGCAGCGTCGGACTAGCGGGGGGGTCCACAGATACGCAGTATTTT.

This clonotype was observed at least ten times. The V call is TRBV7-6, the J call TRBJ1-5, with a tentative D call TRBD1 (5 bases). CDR1 is SGHVS and CDR2 is FNYEAQ in the germline V gene. CDR3 size: 13 residues. Trimming removed 5 bases from V and 6 bases from J, with 11 bases in between. DNA for the CDR3: TGTGCCAGCAGCCTGGGTCAGGGTCAGCCCCAGCATTTT. It translates to CASSLGQGQPQHF.